What follows are 10 T cell receptor beta chains derived from one specimen sequenced in a study of blood T cell repertoires in COVID-19. Libraries were prepared by immunoSEQ multiplex PCR; TCRdb keeps only in-frame clonotypes and omits some of them. The table lists fewer than 250,000 clones, around 86% of them singletons. The sequencing sample was made of PBMCs or T cells enriched from blood (not recorded which). Receptor source: a middle-aged woman in a cohort exposed to, infected with or recovered from COVID-19 (not recorded which).

The chain carries TRBV18 and TRBJ1-4; 9 positions match TRBD1. The CDR3 runs to 14 residues. Germline V gives CDR1 KGHSH, CDR2 LQKENI. Trimming at V came to 3 bases and at J to 7 bases, leaving 3 bases not matched to a gene. The CDR3 nucleotides are TGTGCCAGCTCACCGGGACAGGGAGTTGAAAAACTGTTTTTT. Encoded protein: CASSPGQGVEKLFF.

Concerning this clone: Other DNA sequences in the same sample also yield this CDR3. The chain uses TRBV7-9 and TRBJ2-7, with D possibly TRBD2 on 5 matching bases. Germline assignment: CDR1 SEHNR and CDR2 FQNEAQ (reference sequence). This CDR3 has 12 residues. V lost 0 bases and J lost 7, with 7 bases in between. The CDR3 protein is CASSLARGEQYF. The CDR3 coding sequence is TGTGCCAGCAGCTTAGCGAGAGGGGAGCAGTACTTC.

The rearrangement joins TRBV29-1 to TRBJ1-2; 9 positions match TRBD1. V shed 7 bases, J shed 8 bases, and the junction held 17 bases outside the gene matches. The CDR3 spans 15 residues. Per germline, CDR1 SQVTM and CDR2 ANQGSEA. Here the CDR3 reads CSGGDGPGQGNGYTF. CDR3 DNA: TGCAGCGGAGGGGACGGACCGGGACAGGGAAACGGCTACACCTTC.

The J gene is TRBJ2-5, the V gene TRBV11-3, with 10 bases identical to TRBD2. The CDR3 extends over 17 amino acids. V dropped 5 bases and J dropped 3; count of bases not matched to a gene: 12. In germline, CDR1 is SGHNT, CDR2 YENEEA. CDR3 bases: TGTGCCAGCAGCCCAAGAAGGACTAGCGGAGGGGAAGAGACCCAGTACTTC. It yields the protein CASSPRRTSGGEETQYF.

The CDR3 DNA reads as TGTGCCACCAGCAGAGTCGGACAGGTCTATGGCTACACCTTC. This encodes CATSRVGQVYGYTF. V gene TRBV15 combines with J gene TRBJ1-2, with TRBD1 matching 7 bases. The V and J ends lost 1 base and 4 bases, in that order; junction bases with no gene match: 3. The CDR3 sequence is 14 residues long. Germline CDR1 reads LNHNV; CDR2 reads YYDKDF (reference sequence).

The V gene is TRBV12-3 or TRBV12-4, the J gene TRBJ1-2, with D uncertain. The CDR3 extends over 12 amino acids. Trimming took off 3 bases at V and 4 bases at J, with 6 bases between the two ends. The CDR3 spells CASSLRLYGYTF. Written as DNA, the CDR3 is TGTGCCAGCAGTTTGCGACTCTATGGCTACACCTTC.

The chain uses TRBV27 and TRBJ1-2; weak D call: TRBD1 (6 bases). Trimming removed 1 base from V and 4 bases from J, with 10 bases in between. CDR1 is MNHEY and CDR2 is SMNVEV in the germline V gene (reference sequence). This CDR3 contains 14 residues. In DNA form, the CDR3 reads TGTGCCAGCAGTTTATACGGGGGGGCCTATGGCTACACCTTC. It translates to CASSLYGGAYGYTF.

This clone came up once. The chain has TRBV20-1 and TRBJ2-3, with a tentative D call TRBD2 (5 bases). Germline values: CDR1 DFQATT, CDR2 SNEGSKA (reference sequence). The CDR3 spans 11 residues. With 5 bases removed from V and 8 bases from J, the gap between germline ends came to 11 bases. In DNA form, the CDR3 reads TGCAGTGCTGAGGGTTATGGTACGCAGTATTTT. This encodes CSAEGYGTQYF.

The V and J genes are TRBV20-1 and TRBJ2-1; D ambiguous. Per the germline V gene, CDR1 is DFQATT and CDR2 is SNEGSKA (reference sequence). There are 11 residues in the CDR3. Between the trimmed V and J ends, which lost 0 bases and 10 bases, there was a span of 7 bases. The CDR3 region has the DNA TGCAGTGCTAGAGATGGCATGGAGCAGTTCTTC. This sequence encodes CSARDGMEQFF.

The chain links TRBV12-3 or TRBV12-4 to TRBJ1-2, with TRBD1 matching 7 bases. This CDR3 contains 12 residues. Trimming at V came to 6 bases and at J to 4 bases, leaving 2 bases not matched to a gene. The CDR3 here is CASRTGPYGYTF. The CDR3 DNA reads as TGTGCCAGCAGGACAGGGCCCTATGGCTACACCTTC.